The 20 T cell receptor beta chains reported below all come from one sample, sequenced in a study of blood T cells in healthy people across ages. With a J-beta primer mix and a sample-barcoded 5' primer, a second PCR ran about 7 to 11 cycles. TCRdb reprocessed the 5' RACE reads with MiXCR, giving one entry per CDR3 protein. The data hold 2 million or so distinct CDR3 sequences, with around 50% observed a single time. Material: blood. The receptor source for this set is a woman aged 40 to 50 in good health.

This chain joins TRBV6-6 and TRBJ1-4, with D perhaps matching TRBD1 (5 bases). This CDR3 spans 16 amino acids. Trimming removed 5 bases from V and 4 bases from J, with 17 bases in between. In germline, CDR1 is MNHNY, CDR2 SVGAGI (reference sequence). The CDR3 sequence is CASSPQGTLYNEKLFF. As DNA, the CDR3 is TGTGCCAGCAGTCCCCAGGGAACGCTTTATAATGAAAAACTGTTTTTT.

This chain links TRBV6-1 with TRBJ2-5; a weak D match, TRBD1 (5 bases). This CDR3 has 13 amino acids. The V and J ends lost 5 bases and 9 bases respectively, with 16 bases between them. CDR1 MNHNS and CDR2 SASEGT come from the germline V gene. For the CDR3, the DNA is TGTGCCAGCAGTCTACGGATCGAACAGGCCCAGTACTTC. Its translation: CASSLRIEQAQYF.

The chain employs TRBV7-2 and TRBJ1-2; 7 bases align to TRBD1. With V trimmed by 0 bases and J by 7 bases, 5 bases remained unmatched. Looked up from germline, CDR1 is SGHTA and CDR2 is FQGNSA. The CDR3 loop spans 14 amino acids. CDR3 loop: CASSLAGTAPGYTF. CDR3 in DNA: TGTGCCAGCAGCTTAGCCGGGACAGCACCTGGCTACACCTTC. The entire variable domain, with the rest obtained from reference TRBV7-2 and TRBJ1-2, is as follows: GAGVSQSPSNKVTEKGKDVELRCDPISGHTALYWYRQSLGQGLEFLIYFQGNSAPDKSGLPSDRFSAERTGGSVSTLTIQRTQQEDSAVYLCASSLAGTAPGYTFGSGTRLTVV.

The CDR3 spells CASSVGVAGEQYF. CDR3 bases: TGTGCCAGCAGCGTCGGAGTGGCCGGCGAGCAGTACTTC. V and J are TRBV7-2 and TRBJ2-7; D unclear. Germline loops: CDR1 SGHTA, CDR2 FQGNSA. The CDR3 is made up of 13 amino acids. With 5 bases removed from V and 6 bases from J, the gap between germline ends came to 14 bases.

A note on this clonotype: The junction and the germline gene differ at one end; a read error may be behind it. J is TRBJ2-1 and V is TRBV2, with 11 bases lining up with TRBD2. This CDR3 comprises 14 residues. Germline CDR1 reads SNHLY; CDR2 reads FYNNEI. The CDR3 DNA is TGTGCCAGCGATAGCGGGGGGGCCTACGATGAGCAGTTCTTC. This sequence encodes CASDSGGAYDEQFF.

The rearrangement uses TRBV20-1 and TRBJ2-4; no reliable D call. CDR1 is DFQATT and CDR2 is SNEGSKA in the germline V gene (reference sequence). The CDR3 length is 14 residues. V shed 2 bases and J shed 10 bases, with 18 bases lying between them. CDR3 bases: TGCAGTGCTAGACAACCGACGGCAGCGCAGATTCAGTACTTC. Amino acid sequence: CSARQPTAAQIQYF.

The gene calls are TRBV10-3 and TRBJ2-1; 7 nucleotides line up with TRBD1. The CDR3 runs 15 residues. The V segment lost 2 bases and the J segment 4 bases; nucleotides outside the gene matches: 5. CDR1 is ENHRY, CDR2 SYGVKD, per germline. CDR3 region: CAISEEGQFYNEQFF. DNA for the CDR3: TGTGCCATCAGTGAGGAGGGACAGTTTTACAATGAGCAGTTCTTC.

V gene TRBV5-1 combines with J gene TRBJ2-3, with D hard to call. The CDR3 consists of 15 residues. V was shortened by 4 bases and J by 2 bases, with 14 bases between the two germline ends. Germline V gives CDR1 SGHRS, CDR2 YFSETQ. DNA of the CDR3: TGCGCCAGCAGCCAGGTGATTACCTTCACAGATACGCAGTATTTT. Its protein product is CASSQVITFTDTQYF.

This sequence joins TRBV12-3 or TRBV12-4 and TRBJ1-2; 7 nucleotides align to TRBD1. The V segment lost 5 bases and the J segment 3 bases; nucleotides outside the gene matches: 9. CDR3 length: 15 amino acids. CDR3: CASSRGQSWDYGYTF. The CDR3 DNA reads TGTGCCAGCAGTCGGGGACAGTCCTGGGACTATGGCTACACCTTC.

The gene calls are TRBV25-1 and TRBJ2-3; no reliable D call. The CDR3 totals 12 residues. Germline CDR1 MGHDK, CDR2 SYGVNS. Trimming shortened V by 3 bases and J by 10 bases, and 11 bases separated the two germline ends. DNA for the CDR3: TGTGCCAGCAGTGACAGTCCGGATGCGCAGTATTTT. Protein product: CASSDSPDAQYF. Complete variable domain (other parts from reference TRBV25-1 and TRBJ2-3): EADIYQTPRYLVIGTGKKITLECSQTMGHDKMYWYQQDPGMELHLIHYSYGVNSTEKGDLSSESTVSRIRTEHFPLTLESARPSHTSQYLCASSDSPDAQYFGPGTRLTVL.

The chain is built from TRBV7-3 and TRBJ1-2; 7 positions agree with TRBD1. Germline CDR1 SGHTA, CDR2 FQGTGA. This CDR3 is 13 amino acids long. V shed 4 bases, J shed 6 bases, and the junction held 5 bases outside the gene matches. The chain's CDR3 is CASSYTGADGYTF. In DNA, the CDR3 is TGTGCCAGCAGCTACACAGGGGCGGATGGCTACACCTTC.

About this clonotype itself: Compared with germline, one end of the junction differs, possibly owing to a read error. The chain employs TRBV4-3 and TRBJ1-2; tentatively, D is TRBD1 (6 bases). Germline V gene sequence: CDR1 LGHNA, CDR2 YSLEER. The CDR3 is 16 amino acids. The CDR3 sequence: CASNQVGQTRNYGYTF. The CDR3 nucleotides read TGCGCCAGCAACCAAGTTGGACAGACGCGAAACTATGGCTACACCTTC.

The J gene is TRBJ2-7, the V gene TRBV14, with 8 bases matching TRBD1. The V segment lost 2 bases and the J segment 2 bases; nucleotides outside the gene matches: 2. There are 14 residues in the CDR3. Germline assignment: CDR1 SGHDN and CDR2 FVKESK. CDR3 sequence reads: CASSQPGGPYEQYF. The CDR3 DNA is TGTGCCAGCAGCCAACCAGGGGGCCCCTACGAGCAGTACTTC.

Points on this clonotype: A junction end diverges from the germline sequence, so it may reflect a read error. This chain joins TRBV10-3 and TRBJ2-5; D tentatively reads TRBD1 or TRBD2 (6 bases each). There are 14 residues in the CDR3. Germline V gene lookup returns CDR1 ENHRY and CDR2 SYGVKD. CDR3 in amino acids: CATSGGTTQETQYF. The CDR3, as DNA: TGTGCCACCAGTGGAGGGACAACTCAAGAGACCCAGTACTTC.

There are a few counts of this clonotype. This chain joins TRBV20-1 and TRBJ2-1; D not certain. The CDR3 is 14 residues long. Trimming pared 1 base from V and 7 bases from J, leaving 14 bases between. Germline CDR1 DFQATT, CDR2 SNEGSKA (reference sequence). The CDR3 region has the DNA TGCAGTGCTAGAGGGGCCACTCCCCTTAATGAGCAGTTCTTC. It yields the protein CSARGATPLNEQFF.

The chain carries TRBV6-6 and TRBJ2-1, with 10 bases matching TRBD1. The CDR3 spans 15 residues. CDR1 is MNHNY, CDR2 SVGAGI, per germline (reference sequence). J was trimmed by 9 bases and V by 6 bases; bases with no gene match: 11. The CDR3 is CASRPDRGRVAEQFF. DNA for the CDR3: TGTGCCAGCAGACCCGACAGGGGGCGCGTGGCTGAGCAGTTCTTC.

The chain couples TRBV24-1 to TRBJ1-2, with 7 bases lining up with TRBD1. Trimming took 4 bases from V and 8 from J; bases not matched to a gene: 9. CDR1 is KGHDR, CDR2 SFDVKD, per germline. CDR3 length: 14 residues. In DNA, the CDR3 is TGTGCCACCAGTGAAGCCGGACAGGACGCCGGCTACACCTTC. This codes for CATSEAGQDAGYTF.

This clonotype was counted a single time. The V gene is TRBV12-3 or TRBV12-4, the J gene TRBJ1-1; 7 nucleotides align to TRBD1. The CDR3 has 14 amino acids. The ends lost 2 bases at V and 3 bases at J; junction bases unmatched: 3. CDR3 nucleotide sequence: TGTGCCAGCAGTTTACCGACAGGGCACACTGAAGCTTTCTTT. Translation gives CASSLPTGHTEAFF.

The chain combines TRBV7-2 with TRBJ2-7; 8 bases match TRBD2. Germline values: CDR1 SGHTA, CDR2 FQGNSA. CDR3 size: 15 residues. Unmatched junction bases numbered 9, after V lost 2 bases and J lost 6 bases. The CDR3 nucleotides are TGTGCCAGCAGCTTAAGTAACGGGGGGGCCTCCGAGCAGTACTTC. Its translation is CASSLSNGGASEQYF.

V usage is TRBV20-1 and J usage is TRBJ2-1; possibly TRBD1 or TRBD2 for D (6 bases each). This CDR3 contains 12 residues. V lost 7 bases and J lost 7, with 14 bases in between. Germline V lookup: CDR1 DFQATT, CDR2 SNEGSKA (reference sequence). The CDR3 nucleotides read TGCAGTGGGGGGCTAGCGAGAAATGAGCAGTTCTTC. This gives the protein CSGGLARNEQFF.